The 28 T cell receptor beta chains presented below share a single source sample, sequenced in a study of CD8 T cells in Susac syndrome. Reverse transcription used roughly 0.45 to 1 ug RNA and random hexamers. TCRdb reprocessed the immunoSEQ multiplex PCR reads via MiXCR and lists one record per CDR3 protein. The profile covers over 200,000 distinct CDR3 sequences, with around 93% appearing a single time and around 0.08% taken by the ten largest. Sequencing input: CD4+ T cells from PBMCs. All receptors come from a human donor with multiple sclerosis.

The chain carries TRBV28 and TRBJ1-2; D unresolved. V shed 5 bases and J shed 4 bases, with 5 bases lying between them. Per germline, CDR1 MDHEN and CDR2 SYDVKM. This CDR3 contains 11 residues. The CDR3 DNA sequence: TGTGCCAGCAGTCACAGCTATGGCTACACCTTC. Protein sequence: CASSHSYGYTF.

J is TRBJ2-1 and V is TRBV11-1; D gene ambiguous. Between the trimmed V and J ends, which lost 3 bases and 6 bases, there was a span of 9 bases. There are 13 residues in the CDR3. Germline V lookup: CDR1 SGHAT, CDR2 FQDESV (reference sequence). The CDR3 reads CASSFGPPNEQFF. Here the CDR3 DNA reads TGTGCCAGCAGCTTTGGACCCCCCAATGAGCAGTTCTTC.

This clonotype was observed a single time. The chain uses TRBV20-1 and TRBJ2-5; D is unclear. Per the germline V gene, CDR1 is DFQATT and CDR2 is SNEGSKA (reference sequence). V lost 5 bases and J lost 2, with 6 bases in between. The CDR3 runs 11 residues. In nucleotides, the CDR3 is TGCAGTGCTGTTCAGCAAGAGACCCAGTACTTC. It encodes CSAVQQETQYF.

J is TRBJ2-6 and V is TRBV30; TRBD2 matches at 7 bases. CDR3 length equals 17 residues. Looked up from germline, CDR1 is GTSNPN and CDR2 is SVGIG (reference sequence). With V trimmed by 6 bases and J by 0 bases, 11 bases remained unmatched. The CDR3 region is CACPRWGGDSGANVLTF. The CDR3 nucleotides are TGTGCCTGCCCCAGGTGGGGGGGAGACTCTGGGGCCAACGTCCTGACTTTC.

This clonotype was observed once. This chain joins TRBV20-1 and TRBJ1-6; the match to TRBD1 covers 9 bases. Germline CDR1 DFQATT, CDR2 SNEGSKA (reference sequence). The CDR3 length is 14 residues. After removal of 3 bases from V and 7 bases from J, the junction contained 4 bases not matched to a gene. The CDR3 spells CSASSGQGNSPLHF. The CDR3 DNA follows: TGCAGTGCTAGCTCCGGACAGGGGAATTCACCCCTCCACTTT.

J is TRBJ2-5 and V is TRBV11-2, with D possibly being TRBD2 (7 bases). CDR1 is SGHAT, CDR2 FQNNGV, per germline. CDR3 length: 13 residues. Trimming left V 5 bases short and J 5 bases short, with 12 bases between. The CDR3, as DNA: TGTGCCAGCAGCAAGGGGGGGCTGGAGACCCAGTACTTC. This sequence encodes CASSKGGLETQYF.

The chain joins TRBV6-1 to TRBJ1-4; possible D gene TRBD1, 5 bases. CDR1 and CDR2 (germline): MNHNS, SASEGT. Between the trimmed V and J ends, which lost 5 bases and 7 bases, there was a span of 11 bases. The CDR3 is 13 residues long. CDR3 sequence reads: CASSSERGEKLFF. The DNA for the CDR3 is TGTGCCAGCAGTTCCGAGAGGGGTGAAAAACTGTTTTTT.

CDR3 bases: TGCAGCGCTTACAGGGGAGAGACCCAGTACTTC. Translation: CSAYRGETQYF. The J gene is TRBJ2-5, the V gene TRBV29-1; 7 nucleotides match TRBD1. The CDR3 has 11 residues. Germline CDR1 SQVTM, CDR2 ANQGSEA. The V gene end was trimmed by 7 bases and the J gene end by 4 bases; junction bases not matched to a gene: 3.

The gene calls are TRBV20-1 and TRBJ1-2, with 7 bases lining up with TRBD1. Trimming cost V 6 bases and J 7 bases; bases outside gene matches: 8. Germline CDR1 is DFQATT and CDR2 is SNEGSKA (reference sequence). CDR3 length: 12 residues. The CDR3 loop is CSATDRVSGYTF. CDR3 coding DNA: TGCAGTGCCACCGACAGGGTATCTGGCTACACCTTC.

This rearrangement joins TRBV9 to TRBJ2-7; 9 positions match TRBD1. Germline lookup yields CDR1 SGDLS and CDR2 YYNGEE. J gave up 7 bases and V 3 bases, and 8 bases lay outside the gene matches. This CDR3 has 14 amino acids. The CDR3 DNA is TGTGCCAGCAGCGCCCGACAGGGGGAGGGAGAGCAGTACTTC. Amino acids: CASSARQGEGEQYF. Full variable domain (remainder filled in from reference TRBV9 and TRBJ2-7): DSGVTQTPKHLITATGQRVTLRCSPRSGDLSVYWYQQSLDQGLQFLIQYYNGEERAKGNILERFSAQQFPDLHSELNLSSLELGDSALYFCASSARQGEGEQYFGPGTRLTVT.

The chain has TRBV6-1 and TRBJ2-3; a possible D gene is TRBD2 (5 bases). This CDR3 is built from 14 residues. Germline CDR1 and CDR2: MNHNS and SASEGT. The germline V and J ends were trimmed by 6 bases and 2 bases, with 12 bases remaining between them. CDR3 region: CASRTRGPTDTQYF. For the CDR3, the DNA is TGTGCCAGCAGAACTAGAGGGCCCACAGATACGCAGTATTTT.

The chain carries TRBV12-3 or TRBV12-4 and TRBJ2-5, with D perhaps TRBD1 (6 bases). This CDR3 region has 14 residues. V lost 8 bases and J 5 bases, leaving 18 bases between the germline ends. The chain's CDR3 is CASQDRPASETQYF. CDR3 DNA sequence: TGTGCCAGCCAGGACAGACCTGCATCGGAGACCCAGTACTTC.

The chain carries TRBV27 and TRBJ2-1, with D perhaps matching TRBD1 (6 bases). The germline CDR1 and CDR2 sequences are MNHEY and SMNVEV (reference sequence). The CDR3 length is 13 residues. V lost 7 bases and J lost 10, with 17 bases in between. In DNA, the CDR3 is TGTGCCAGCACCGCTGGGGCCCAGGGGGAGCAGTTCTTC. Protein: CASTAGAQGEQFF.

As DNA, the CDR3 is TGCAGTGCCCACCTGGGCGCGGAGGCTTTCTTT. Translation gives CSAHLGAEAFF. This chain connects TRBV20-1 to TRBJ1-1; no clear D gene. Germline CDR1 is DFQATT and CDR2 is SNEGSKA (reference sequence). The CDR3 covers 11 residues. Trimming removed 6 bases from V and 11 bases from J, with 16 bases in between.

This clonotype was seen just once. The rearrangement links TRBV2 to TRBJ2-3, with a weak D call TRBD2 (5 bases). V was cut by 4 bases and J by 0 bases, with 26 bases left in between. The CDR3 contains 20 residues. Looked up from germline, CDR1 is SNHLY and CDR2 is FYNNEI. The CDR3 DNA reads TGTGCCAGCAGTGCACGGGTACGGGGAAATTTCGGCTATAGCACAGATACGCAGTATTTT. As protein: CASSARVRGNFGYSTDTQYF.

This chain uses TRBV3-1 with TRBJ1-5, with D possibly being TRBD1 (5 bases). Trimming stripped 1 base from V and 7 bases from J, with 17 bases between. The CDR3 runs to 16 residues. CDR1 and CDR2 from the germline V gene are LGHDT and YNNKEL (reference sequence). CDR3 loop: CASSQGSWGGGQPQHF. In DNA form, the CDR3 reads TGTGCCAGCAGCCAAGGGTCGTGGGGGGGTGGCCAGCCCCAGCATTTT. The full variable domain, in which reference TRBV3-1 and TRBJ1-5 provide the parts outside the CDR3, is DTAVSQTPKYLVTQMGNDKSIKCEQNLGHDTMYWYKQDSKKFLKIMFSYNNKELIINETVPNRFSPKSPDKAHLNLHINSLELGDSAVYFCASSQGSWGGGQPQHFGDGTRLSIL.

The chain recombines TRBV10-3 with TRBJ1-5; 10 bases align to TRBD1. Germline lookup yields CDR1 ENHRY and CDR2 SYGVKD. V lost 0 bases to trimming and J lost 7 bases; unmatched junction nucleotides: 6. The CDR3 length is 16 residues. The CDR3 DNA is TGTGCCATCAGTGAGTCGGGGGACAGGGGCGGGCAGCCCCAGCATTTT. This translates into CAISESGDRGGQPQHF.

The genes are TRBV18 and TRBJ2-7; possibly TRBD1 or TRBD2 for D (5 bases each). This CDR3 has 13 amino acids. Germline CDR1 and CDR2: KGHSH and LQKENI. The ends were cut back, 4 bases at V and 1 base at J, with 8 bases in the middle. The CDR3 reads CASSREGSYEQYF. The CDR3 coding sequence is TGTGCCAGCTCACGAGAGGGGTCCTACGAGCAGTACTTC.

The V and J genes are TRBV5-1 and TRBJ1-2; unclear D gene. Germline V lookup: CDR1 SGHRS, CDR2 YFSETQ. V was clipped by 4 bases and J by 3 bases, with 13 bases between them. There are 14 residues in the CDR3. For the CDR3, the DNA is TGCGCCAGCAGCCCCGTCAGAGGAGACTATGGCTACACCTTC. This sequence encodes CASSPVRGDYGYTF.

The CDR3 sequence is CASSQDIGSNQPQHF. CDR3 bases: TGTGCCAGCAGCCAAGATATCGGTAGCAATCAGCCCCAGCATTTT. The chain is built from TRBV3-1 and TRBJ1-5; no firm D call. CDR1 LGHDT and CDR2 YNNKEL come from the germline V gene (reference sequence). Trimming shortened V by 0 bases and J by 0 bases, and 6 bases separated the two germline ends. The CDR3 loop spans 15 amino acids.

The V and J genes are TRBV2 and TRBJ2-3, with 8 bases lining up with TRBD1. CDR1 is SNHLY and CDR2 is FYNNEI in the germline V gene. Unmatched junction bases numbered 3, after V lost 11 bases and J lost 2 bases. CDR3 length equals 12 residues. CDR3 sequence: CAGGQVTDTQYF. DNA for the CDR3: TGTGCCGGGGGACAGGTCACAGATACGCAGTATTTT.

V and J are TRBV30 and TRBJ2-7, with TRBD2 matching 7 bases. Germline V gene sequence: CDR1 GTSNPN, CDR2 SVGIG (reference sequence). The CDR3 is made up of 11 amino acids. The J segment lost 1 base and the V segment lost 7 bases, leaving 1 base of the junction unmatched. The CDR3 loop is CASRESYEQYF. The CDR3 nucleotides are TGTGCCTCGCGGGAGTCCTACGAGCAGTACTTC.

The chain uses TRBV20-1 and TRBJ1-1; a possible D gene is TRBD1 (5 bases). Germline CDR1 DFQATT, CDR2 SNEGSKA (reference sequence). V lost 2 bases and J lost 5, with 12 bases in between. The CDR3 is 13 residues long. CDR3 in DNA: TGCAGTGCTAGAAAGGGACCTCAGACTGAAGCTTTCTTT. Its translation is CSARKGPQTEAFF.

The chain combines TRBV5-1 with TRBJ1-4; D gene ambiguous. CDR1 and CDR2 (germline): SGHRS, YFSETQ. CDR3 length equals 16 residues. V was clipped by 1 base and J by 2 bases, with 12 bases between them. This CDR3 is CASSLMVPGTNEKLFF. In DNA form, the CDR3 reads TGCGCCAGCAGCTTGATGGTTCCGGGGACTAATGAAAAACTGTTTTTT.

V gene TRBV7-6 combines with J gene TRBJ2-3; no clear D. The V gene lost 3 bases and the J gene lost 4 bases, with 11 bases spanning the gap. Looked up from germline, CDR1 is SGHVS and CDR2 is FNYEAQ. This CDR3 has 14 residues. The CDR3 nucleotides are TGTGCCAGCAGCTTGCTCGTAGGGTCAGATACGCAGTATTTT. Translated: CASSLLVGSDTQYF.

The chain joins TRBV9 to TRBJ2-2, with D perhaps matching TRBD2 (7 bases). Trimming cost V 4 bases and J 5 bases, with 18 bases left between them. The CDR3 sequence is 16 residues long. Germline V gene data show CDR1 as SGDLS and CDR2 as YYNGEE. The CDR3 region is CASSPRGRGATGELFF. CDR3 sequence (DNA): TGTGCCAGCAGCCCACGGGGGAGGGGGGCGACCGGGGAGCTGTTTTTT. The full variable domain, rest sourced from reference TRBV9 and TRBJ2-2, is DSGVTQTPKHLITATGQRVTLRCSPRSGDLSVYWYQQSLDQGLQFLIQYYNGEERAKGNILERFSAQQFPDLHSELNLSSLELGDSALYFCASSPRGRGATGELFFGEGSRLTVL.

This chain joins TRBV20-1 and TRBJ2-3; D is possibly TRBD1 or TRBD2 (6 bases each). Between the trimmed V and J ends, which lost 3 bases and 4 bases, there was a span of 20 bases. CDR1 is DFQATT and CDR2 is SNEGSKA in the germline V gene (reference sequence). CDR3 length equals 16 residues. The DNA for the CDR3 is TGCAGTGCTAGGTCAATCCCTAGGGGGGCGGCAGATACGCAGTATTTT. Translating it yields CSARSIPRGAADTQYF.

The chain combines TRBV20-1 with TRBJ1-2; 8 bases align to TRBD1. Germline lookup yields CDR1 DFQATT and CDR2 SNEGSKA (reference sequence). V lost 1 base, J lost 2 bases, and 3 bases stayed unmatched. The CDR3 has 14 residues. The CDR3, as DNA: TGCAGTGCTAGAGGACAGGGGAGAAACTATGGCTACACCTTC. Its translation: CSARGQGRNYGYTF.